The following is a T cell receptor beta chain sequence with its context. Repertoires were generated with immunoSEQ multiplex PCR, while TCRdb's copy carries only in-frame clones and drops some. The data show around 250,000 clones, with just under 85% seen just once and approximately 16% held by the top ten. This sample is drawn from a study of blood T cell repertoires in COVID-19. The CDR3 consists of 15 residues. Germline CDR1 SGHTA, CDR2 FQGNSA. Germline trimming cut 2 bases from V and 4 bases from J; bases unmatched to any gene: 4. The sample was PBMCs or T cells enriched from blood (not recorded which). This sequence was found in a man aged 35-49 years who had recovered from COVID-19. V is TRBV7-2 and J is TRBJ1-1; 10 bases line up with TRBD1. Written as DNA, the CDR3 is TGTGCCAGCAGCTTATCCCGGGACAGGGGCACTGAAGCTTTCTTT. It translates to CASSLSRDRGTEAFF.